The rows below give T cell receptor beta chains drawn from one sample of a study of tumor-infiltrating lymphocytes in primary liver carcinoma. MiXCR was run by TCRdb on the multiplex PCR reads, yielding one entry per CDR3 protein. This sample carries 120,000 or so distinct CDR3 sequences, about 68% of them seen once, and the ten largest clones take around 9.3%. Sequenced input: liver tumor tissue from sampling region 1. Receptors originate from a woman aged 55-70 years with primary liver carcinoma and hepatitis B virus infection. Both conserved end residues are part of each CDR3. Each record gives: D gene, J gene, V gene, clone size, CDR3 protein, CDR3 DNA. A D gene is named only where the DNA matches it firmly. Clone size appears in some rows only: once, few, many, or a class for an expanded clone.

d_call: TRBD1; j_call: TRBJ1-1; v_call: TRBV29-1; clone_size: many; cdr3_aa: CSVLDRGERMNTEAFF; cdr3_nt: TGCAGCGTGCTAGACAGGGGGGAACGGATGAACACTGAAGCTTTCTTT
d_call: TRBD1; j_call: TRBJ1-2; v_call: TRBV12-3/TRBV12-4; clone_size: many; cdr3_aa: CASSTTGGFNYGYTF; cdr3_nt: TGTGCCAGCAGCACCACAGGGGGGTTTAACTATGGCTACACCTTC
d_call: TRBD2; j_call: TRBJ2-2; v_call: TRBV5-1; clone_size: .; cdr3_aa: CASSPETSGSITGELFF; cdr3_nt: TGCGCCAGCAGCCCCGAGACTAGCGGGAGTATCACCGGGGAGCTGTTTTTC
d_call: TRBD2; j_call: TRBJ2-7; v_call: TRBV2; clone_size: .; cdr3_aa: CASSSGTSGKEQYF; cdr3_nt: TGTGCCAGCAGTTCCGGGACTAGCGGGAAGGAGCAGTACTTC
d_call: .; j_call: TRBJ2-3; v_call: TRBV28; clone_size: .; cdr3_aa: CARLGEVISTDTQYF; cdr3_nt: TGTGCCAGACTCGGCGAGGTAATTAGCACAGATACGCAGTATTTT
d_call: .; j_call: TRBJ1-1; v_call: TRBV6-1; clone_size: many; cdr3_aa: CASSYDNTEAFF; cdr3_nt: TGTGCCAGCAGCTACGACAACACTGAAGCTTTCTTT
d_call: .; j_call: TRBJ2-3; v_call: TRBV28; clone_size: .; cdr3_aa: CASSAPGLGFTDTQYF; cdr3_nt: TGTGCCAGCAGTGCTCCGGGACTTGGTTTCACAGATACACAGTATTTT
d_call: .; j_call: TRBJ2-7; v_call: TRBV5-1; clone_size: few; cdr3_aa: CASSLAPVANEQYF; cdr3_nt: TGCGCCAGCAGCTTGGCCCCGGTAGCAAACGAGCAGTACTTC
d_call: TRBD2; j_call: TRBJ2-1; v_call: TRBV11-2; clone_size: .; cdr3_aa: CASGLESGGRAWTYNEQFF; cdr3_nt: TGTGCCAGCGGCTTAGAATCGGGCGGGAGGGCCTGGACCTACAATGAGCAGTTCTTC
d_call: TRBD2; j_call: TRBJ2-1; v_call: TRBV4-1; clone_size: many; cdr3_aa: CASTLAGPYNEQFF; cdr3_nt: TGCGCCAGCACCCTAGCGGGGCCCTACAATGAGCAGTTCTTC
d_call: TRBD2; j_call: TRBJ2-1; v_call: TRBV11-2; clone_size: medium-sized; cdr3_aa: CASSRWTSGLENEQFF; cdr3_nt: TGTGCCAGCAGCCGGTGGACTAGCGGGTTAGAAAATGAGCAGTTCTTC
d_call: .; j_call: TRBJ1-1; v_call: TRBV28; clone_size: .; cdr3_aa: CASAPRNTEAFF; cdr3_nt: TGTGCCAGCGCTCCGAGGAACACTGAAGCTTTCTTT
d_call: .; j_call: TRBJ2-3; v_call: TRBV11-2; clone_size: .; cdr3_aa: CASNRMSTSTDTQYF; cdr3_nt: TGTGCCAGCAATAGGATGTCAACTAGCACAGATACGCAGTATTTT
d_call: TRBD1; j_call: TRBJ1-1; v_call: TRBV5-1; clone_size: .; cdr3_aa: CARSLGTANTEAFF; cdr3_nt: TGCGCCCGCAGCTTGGGGACAGCTAACACTGAAGCTTTCTTT
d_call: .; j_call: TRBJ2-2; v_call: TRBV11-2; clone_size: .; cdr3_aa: CASGMLTGAKTGELFF; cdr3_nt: TGTGCCAGCGGGATGCTAACGGGTGCGAAGACCGGGGAGCTGTTTTTT
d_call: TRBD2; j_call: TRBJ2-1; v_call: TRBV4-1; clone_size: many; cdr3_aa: CASSPNPTSRGVYNEQFF; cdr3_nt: TGCGCCAGCAGCCCCAACCCAACTAGCCGGGGGGTTTACAATGAGCAGTTCTTC
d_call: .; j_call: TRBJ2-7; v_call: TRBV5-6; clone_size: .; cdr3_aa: CASSFGRCEQYF; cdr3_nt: TGTGCCAGCAGCTTTGGGAGATGCGAGCAGTACTTC
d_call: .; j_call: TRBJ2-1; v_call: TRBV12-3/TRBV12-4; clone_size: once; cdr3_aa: CASIRVRGDYNEQFF; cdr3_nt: TGTGCCAGCATTAGGGTCAGGGGGGATTACAATGAGCAGTTCTTC
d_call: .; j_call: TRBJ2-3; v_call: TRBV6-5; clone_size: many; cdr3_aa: CASSYTRTSTDTQYF; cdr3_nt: TGTGCCAGCAGTTATACTAGGACTAGCACAGATACGCAGTATTTT
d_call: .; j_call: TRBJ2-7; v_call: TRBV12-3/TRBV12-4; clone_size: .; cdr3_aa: CASSAGAGRQRGAYDQYF; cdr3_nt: TGTGCCAGCAGTGCAGGGGCTGGGAGGCAACGGGGGGCATACGATCAGTACTTC
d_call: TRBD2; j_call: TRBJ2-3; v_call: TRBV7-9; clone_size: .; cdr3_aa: CASSSLAGGLGDTQYF; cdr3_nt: TGTGCCAGCAGCTCGTTAGCGGGAGGATTGGGAGATACGCAGTATTTT
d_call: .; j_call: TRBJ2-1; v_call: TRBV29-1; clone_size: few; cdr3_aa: CSVAPRGTYNEQSF; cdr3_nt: TGCAGCGTTGCGCCCAGGGGAACCTACAATGAGCAGTCCTTC
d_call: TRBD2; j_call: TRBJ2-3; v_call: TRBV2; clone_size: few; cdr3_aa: CASSGIGGADTQYF; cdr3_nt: TGTGCCAGCAGTGGTATCGGGGGGGCAGATACGCAGTATTTT
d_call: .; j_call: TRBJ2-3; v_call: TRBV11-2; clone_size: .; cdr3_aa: CESSLGDGTQYF; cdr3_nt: TGTGAAAGCAGCTTAGGGGACGGCACGCAGTATTTT
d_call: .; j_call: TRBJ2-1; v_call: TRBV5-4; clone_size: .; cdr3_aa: CVSSASSSYNEQFF; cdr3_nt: TGTGTCAGCAGCGCGAGTAGCTCCTACAATGAGCAGTTCTTC
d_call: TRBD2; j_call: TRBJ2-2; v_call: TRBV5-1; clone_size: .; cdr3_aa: CASSPPGLASAGELFF; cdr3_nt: TGCGCCAGCAGCCCGCCGGGACTAGCGAGTGCCGGGGAGCTGTTTTTT
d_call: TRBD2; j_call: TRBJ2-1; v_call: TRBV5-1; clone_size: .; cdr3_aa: CASSLGGRAGDEQFF; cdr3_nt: TGCGCCAGCAGCTTAGGAGGGAGGGCCGGGGATGAGCAGTTCTTC
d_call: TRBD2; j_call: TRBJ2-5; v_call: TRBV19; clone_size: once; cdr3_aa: CASSIASGRGETQYF; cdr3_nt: TGTGCCAGTAGTATTGCTAGCGGGAGGGGGGAGACCCAGTACTTC
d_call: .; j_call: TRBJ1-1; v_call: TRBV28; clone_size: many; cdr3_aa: CASSFMGNTEAFF; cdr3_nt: TGTGCCAGCAGTTTTATGGGGAACACTGAAGCTTTCTTT
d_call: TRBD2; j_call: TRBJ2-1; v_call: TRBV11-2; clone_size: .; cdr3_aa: CARSLDGTSGRGIGVNEQFF; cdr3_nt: TGTGCAAGAAGCTTAGACGGGACTAGCGGGAGGGGAATCGGGGTCAATGAGCAGTTCTTC
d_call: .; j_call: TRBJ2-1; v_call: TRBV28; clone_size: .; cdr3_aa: CAGSTLRDRWYNEQCF; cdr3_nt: TGTGCCGGCAGCACCTTAAGGGATAGGTGGTACAATGAGCAGTGCTTC
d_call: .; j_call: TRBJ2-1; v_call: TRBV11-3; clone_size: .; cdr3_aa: CASSLRGEFTEQFF; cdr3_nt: TGCGCCAGCAGCTTAAGGGGTGAATTCACTGAGCAGTTCTTC
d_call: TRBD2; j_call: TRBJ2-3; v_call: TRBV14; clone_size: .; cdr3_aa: CASSTPGTSSADTQYF; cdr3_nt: TGTGCCAGCAGCACCCCCGGGACTAGCAGCGCAGATACGCAGTATTTT
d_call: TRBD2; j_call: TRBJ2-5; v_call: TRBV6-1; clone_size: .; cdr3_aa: CVSSEWISGGRETQYF; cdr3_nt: TGTGTCAGCAGTGAATGGATTAGCGGGGGAAGAGAGACCCAGTACTTC
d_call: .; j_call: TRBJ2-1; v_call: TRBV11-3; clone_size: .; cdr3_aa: CVSSSAGPYNEQFF; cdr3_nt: TGTGTCAGCAGCTCTGCTGGGCCCTACAATGAGCAGTTCTTC
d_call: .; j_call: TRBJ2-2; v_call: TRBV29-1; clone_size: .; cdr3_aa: CSVERLPGTGTRELFF; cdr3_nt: TGCAGCGTTGAAAGGTTACCGGGGACTGGCACCCGGGAACTGTTTTTT
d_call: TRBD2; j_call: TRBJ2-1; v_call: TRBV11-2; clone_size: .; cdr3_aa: CASSSLAGFYYEQLF; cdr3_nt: TGTGCCAGCAGCTCGCTAGCGGGATTCTACTATGAGCAGCTCTTC
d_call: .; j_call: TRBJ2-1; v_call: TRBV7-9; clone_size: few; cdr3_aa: CASTEVDEQFF; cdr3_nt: TGTGCCAGCACGGAGGTCGATGAGCAGTTCTTC
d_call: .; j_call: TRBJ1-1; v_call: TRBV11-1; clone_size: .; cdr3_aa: CASSLQNRWQGTEAFF; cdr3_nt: TGTGCCAGCAGCCTACAGAACAGGTGGCAAGGCACTGAAGCTTTCTTT
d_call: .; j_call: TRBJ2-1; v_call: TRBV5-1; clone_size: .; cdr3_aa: CASSWGTGEQLF; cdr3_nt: TGCGCCAGCAGCTGGGGGACCGGAGAGCAGCTCTTC
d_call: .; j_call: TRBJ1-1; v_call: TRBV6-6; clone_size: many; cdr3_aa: CASSFGVYSTEAFF; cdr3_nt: TGTGCCAGCAGTTTTGGGGTTTATAGCACTGAAGCTTTCTTT
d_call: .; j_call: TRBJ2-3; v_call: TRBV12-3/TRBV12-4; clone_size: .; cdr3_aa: CASSPPLSFGGTQYF; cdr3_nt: TGTGCCAGCAGCCCTCCTTTGTCGTTTGGGGGCACGCAGTATTTT
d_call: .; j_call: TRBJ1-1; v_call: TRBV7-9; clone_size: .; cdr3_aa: CASSLMTKIEAFF; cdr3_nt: TGTGCCAGCAGCTTAATGACAAAAATTGAAGCTTTCTTT
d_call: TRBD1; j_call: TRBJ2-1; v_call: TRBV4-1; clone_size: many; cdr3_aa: CASSQEGQGTYNEQFF; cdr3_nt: TGCGCCAGCAGCCAAGAGGGACAGGGAACATACAATGAGCAGTTCTTC
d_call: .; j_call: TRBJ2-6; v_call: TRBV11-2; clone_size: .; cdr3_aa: CAISLRGTSGANVLTF; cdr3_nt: TGTGCCATCAGCCTCCGAGGGACTTCAGGGGCCAACGTCTTGACTTTC
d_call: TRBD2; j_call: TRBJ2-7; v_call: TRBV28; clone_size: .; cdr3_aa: CASSAPGLGRYEQCF; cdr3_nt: TGTGCCAGCAGCGCTCCGGGACTAGGGCGCTACGAGCAGTGCTTC
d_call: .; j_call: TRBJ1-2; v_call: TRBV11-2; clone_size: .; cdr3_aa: CAGNLDPIRALRYGYTF; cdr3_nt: TGTGCCGGCAACTTAGATCCTATCAGGGCGCTGCGCTATGGCTACACCTTC
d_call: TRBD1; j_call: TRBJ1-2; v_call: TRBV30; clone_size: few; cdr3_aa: CAWSWGKGTGVYGYTF; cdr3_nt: TGTGCCTGGAGTTGGGGGAAAGGGACAGGAGTTTATGGCTACACCTTC
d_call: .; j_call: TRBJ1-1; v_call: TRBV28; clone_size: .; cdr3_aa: CASSLGQSRNTEAFF; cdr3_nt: TGTGCCAGCAGTTTAGGGCAGAGCAGGAACACTGAAGCTTTCTTT
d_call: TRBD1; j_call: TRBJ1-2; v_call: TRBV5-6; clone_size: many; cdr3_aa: CASSFRDRRYGYTF; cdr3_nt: TGTGCCAGCAGCTTCCGGGACAGGCGCTATGGCTACACCTTC
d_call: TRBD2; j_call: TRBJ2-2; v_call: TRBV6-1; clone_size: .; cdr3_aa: CASSVGTSKGRGAVF; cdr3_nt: TGTGCCAGCAGTGTAGGGACTAGCAAGGGGCGGGGAGCTGTTTTT
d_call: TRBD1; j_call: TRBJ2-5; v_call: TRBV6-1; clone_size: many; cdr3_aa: CATSPRTGGSETQYF; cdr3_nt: TGTGCCACCAGCCCAAGGACAGGGGGGTCGGAGACCCAGTACTTC